The 29 T cell receptor beta chains below all came from one sample that was sequenced in a study of blood T cell repertoires in COVID-19 (TCRdb year 2020). The receptor library was made with the immunoSEQ multiplex PCR assay. TCRdb took over this immuneACCESS table, retaining in-frame rearrangements with V and J assigned. Such tables are incomplete; in checked studies, under half of the missing clones stem from an unresolved V gene, and the remainder is unexplained. The sample table records 130,000 to 150,000 clones; under 85% of these occur just once. The leading ten clones occupy under 10% of the sample. Sequencing was done on a sample of peripheral blood. The receptors come from a woman older than 75 in a cohort sampled during active or convalescent COVID-19.

CDR3 amino acids: CASSSNGGMAYEQYF. CDR3 DNA sequence: TGTGCCAGCAGCTCCAACGGAGGGATGGCCTACGAGCAGTACTTC. The rearrangement uses TRBV5-6 and TRBJ2-7, with D possibly matching TRBD2 (6 bases). Germline V lookup: CDR1 SGHDT, CDR2 YYEEEE. V was pared by 3 bases and J by 2 bases, with 15 bases between. The CDR3 is 15 residues long.

The rearrangement uses TRBV19 and TRBJ1-4; 8 bases agree with TRBD1. V shed 7 bases, J shed 7 bases, and the junction held 11 bases outside the gene matches. Germline assignment: CDR1 LNHDA and CDR2 SQIVND (reference sequence). This CDR3 is built from 15 residues. The CDR3 DNA follows: TGTGCCAGTACTACGGTCGGACAGGGAGGTGAAAAACTGTTTTTT. It codes for CASTTVGQGGEKLFF.

This rearrangement joins TRBV9 to TRBJ1-5; 9 bases agree with TRBD1. The trim removed 0 bases at V and 6 bases at J, leaving 4 bases unmatched. In germline, CDR1 is SGDLS, CDR2 YYNGEE. The CDR3 sequence is 15 residues long. In nucleotides, the CDR3 is TGTGCCAGCAGCGTAGATGGGACAGGGCGTCAGCCCCAGCATTTT. Translated: CASSVDGTGRQPQHF.

A single count supports this clone. The chain recombines TRBV30 with TRBJ1-5; D uncertain. The CDR3 spans 14 residues. Germline V CDR1 and CDR2: GTSNPN, SVGIG (reference sequence). Trimming took off 0 bases at V and 3 bases at J, with 9 bases between the two ends. In DNA, the CDR3 is TGTGCCTGGAGTGTAGCGGGTATCAATCAGCCCCAGCATTTT. Amino acids: CAWSVAGINQPQHF. Using reference TRBV30 and TRBJ1-5 for the parts outside the CDR3, the full variable domain is SQTIHQWPATLVQPVGSPLSLECTVEGTSNPNLYWYRQAAGRGLQLLFYSVGIGQISSEVPQNLSASRPQDRQFILSSKKLLLSDSGFYLCAWSVAGINQPQHFGDGTRLSIL.

This clone was observed a single time. The V gene is TRBV13, the J gene TRBJ1-2; possible D gene TRBD1, 5 bases. The CDR3 runs to 15 residues. CDR1 and CDR2 from the germline V gene are PRHDT and FYEKMQ (reference sequence). V was trimmed by 5 bases and J by 6 bases, leaving 19 bases between them. CDR3 region: CASSPRTRQWNGYTF. DNA for the CDR3: TGTGCCAGCAGCCCCAGAACCAGACAGTGGAATGGCTACACCTTC.

Many counts were recorded for this clone. The V call is TRBV7-9, the J call TRBJ1-1; 7 bases fit TRBD1. V trimming: 3 bases; J trimming: 1 base; junction bases outside the gene matches: 11. The CDR3 length is 17 residues. Per the germline V gene, CDR1 is SEHNR and CDR2 is FQNEAQ (reference sequence). The CDR3 bases are TGTGCCAGCAGCTTTAACAGGGGCGCGGGTGGGAACACTGAAGCTTTCTTT. Translating gives CASSFNRGAGGNTEAFF.

The chain carries TRBV6-5 and TRBJ1-2; D uncertain. This CDR3 contains 13 residues. CDR1 is MNHEY, CDR2 SVGAGI, per germline. The V and J ends lost 6 bases and 2 bases respectively, with 10 bases between them. As DNA, the CDR3 is TGTGCCAGCAGCCGAGCTCCGAACTATGGCTACACCTTC. Translation gives CASSRAPNYGYTF.

The CDR3 DNA reads TGCGCCAGCAGCTTGATGGGACTAGCGGGGGCGACGGAGACCCAGTACTTC. Translation: CASSLMGLAGATETQYF. The rearrangement uses TRBV5-1 and TRBJ2-5; TRBD2 aligns across 14 bases. The trim removed 1 base at V and 5 bases at J, leaving 7 bases unmatched. The germline gives CDR1 SGHRS, CDR2 YFSETQ. CDR3 length equals 17 residues.

V gene TRBV19 combines with J gene TRBJ1-1; D remains unclear. Germline CDR1 is LNHDA and CDR2 is SQIVND (reference sequence). This CDR3 region has 13 residues. V was pared by 5 bases and J by 5 bases, with 12 bases between. The CDR3 DNA follows: TGTGCCAGTAGTGTAATAGGAGGAACTGAAGCTTTCTTT. Translated, it gives CASSVIGGTEAFF.

Remarks on this clone: The junction differs from germline at one of its ends, possibly a read error. This rearrangement joins TRBV29-1 to TRBJ2-5; 7 bases agree with TRBD1. The CDR3 is made up of 14 amino acids. Germline assignment: CDR1 SQVTM and CDR2 ANQGSEA. The CDR3: CSVKDTTGPETQYF. The CDR3 bases are TGCAGCGTTAAAGACACGACAGGGCCCGAGACCCAGTACTTC.

The chain uses TRBV28 and TRBJ1-1; 9 bases agree with TRBD1. Germline loops: CDR1 MDHEN, CDR2 SYDVKM. CDR3 size: 15 residues. V was clipped by 5 bases and J by 4 bases; unmatched bases: 8. The CDR3 coding sequence is TGTGCCAGCAGTCTGGCCGGGACAGGGATCACTGAAGCTTTCTTT. It yields the protein CASSLAGTGITEAFF.

The chain is built from TRBV14 and TRBJ2-5; TRBD2 matches 11 bases. After removal of 1 base from V and 4 bases from J, the junction contained 17 bases not matched to a gene. Per the germline V gene, CDR1 is SGHDN and CDR2 is FVKESK. The CDR3 loop spans 20 amino acids. In DNA, the CDR3 is TGTGCCAGCAGCCAAGGGGCCAGGTCCGAGGTAGCGGGGGGGAGAGAGACCCAGTACTTC. This translates into CASSQGARSEVAGGRETQYF.

V and J are TRBV11-3 and TRBJ2-1; 7 bases match TRBD2. The CDR3 is 12 residues long. J was trimmed by 8 bases and V by 5 bases; bases with no gene match: 3. Germline CDR1 is SGHNT and CDR2 is YENEEA. CDR3 loop: CASSQAGDEQFF. CDR3 DNA sequence: TGTGCCAGCAGCCAGGCGGGGGATGAGCAGTTCTTC. Full variable domain (outside the CDR3, taken from reference TRBV11-3 and TRBJ2-1): EAGVVQSPRYKIIEKKQPVAFWCNPISGHNTLYWYLQNLGQGPELLIRYENEEAVDDSQLPKDRFSAERLKGVDSTLKIQPAELGDSAVYLCASSQAGDEQFFGPGTRLTVL.

The table lists this clone with a few counts. The chain uses TRBV11-2 and TRBJ2-2; no clear D. Looked up from germline, CDR1 is SGHAT and CDR2 is FQNNGV. V dropped 2 bases and J dropped 6 bases, with 7 bases sitting between them. CDR3 length: 13 amino acids. The CDR3 is CASSLSGPGELFF. In nucleotides, the CDR3 is TGTGCCAGCAGCTTATCTGGGCCCGGGGAGCTGTTTTTT. The full variable domain, rest sourced from reference TRBV11-2 and TRBJ2-2, is EAGVAQSPRYKIIEKRQSVAFWCNPISGHATLYWYQQILGQGPKLLIQFQNNGVVDDSQLPKDRFSAERLKGVDSTLKIQPAKLEDSAVYLCASSLSGPGELFFGEGSRLTVL.

The chain recombines TRBV11-3 with TRBJ2-1; 16 bases are shared with TRBD2. The CDR3 loop spans 18 amino acids. CDR1 and CDR2 (germline): SGHNT, YENEEA. J lost 8 bases, V lost 5 bases, and 12 bases had no gene match. DNA of the CDR3: TGTGCCAGCAGCCCCCCGGAGGGACTAGCGGGGGGGCGGGATGAGCAGTTCTTC. As protein: CASSPPEGLAGGRDEQFF.

For this clone: The same CDR3 is also encoded by other DNA sequences in this sample. V gene TRBV19 combines with J gene TRBJ1-1, with D tentatively TRBD1 (6 bases). The CDR3 sequence is 13 residues long. The germline gives CDR1 LNHDA, CDR2 SQIVND (reference sequence). V was pared by 6 bases and J by 0 bases, with 8 bases between. CDR3 nucleotide sequence: TGTGCCAGTAGGGACAGCATGAACACTGAAGCTTTCTTT. This encodes CASRDSMNTEAFF.

The rearrangement uses TRBV28 and TRBJ2-5, with D possibly TRBD1 on 5 matching bases. The germline V gene has CDR1 MDHEN and CDR2 SYDVKM. The V end lost 6 bases, the J end lost 1 base, and 12 bases lay between the germline ends. This CDR3 comprises 14 residues. CDR3: CASSPRVPQETQYF. The DNA for the CDR3 is TGTGCCAGCAGCCCCAGGGTTCCCCAAGAGACCCAGTACTTC.

The gene calls are TRBV30 and TRBJ1-5, with TRBD1 as a possible D gene (6 bases). V was clipped by 2 bases and J by 4 bases, with 9 bases between them. From germline, CDR1 is GTSNPN and CDR2 SVGIG (reference sequence). The CDR3 is made up of 13 amino acids. The CDR3 is CAWSLGANQPQHF. The DNA for the CDR3 is TGTGCCTGGAGTTTGGGGGCAAATCAGCCCCAGCATTTT.

The V gene is TRBV5-1, the J gene TRBJ2-3; 11 bases fit TRBD2. This CDR3 comprises 15 residues. In germline, CDR1 is SGHRS, CDR2 YFSETQ. The trim removed 6 bases at V and 2 bases at J, leaving 5 bases unmatched. CDR3 in amino acids: CASTLAGANTDTQYF. The CDR3 DNA reads as TGCGCCAGCACACTAGCGGGGGCTAACACAGATACGCAGTATTTT.

The V and J genes are TRBV7-2 and TRBJ2-7; D may be TRBD1 (6 bases). CDR1 is SGHTA and CDR2 is FQGNSA in the germline V gene. This CDR3 comprises 14 residues. V dropped 3 bases and J dropped 7 bases, with 16 bases sitting between them. The CDR3 DNA follows: TGTGCCAGCAGCTTTCTAAGACAGGTCGGGGAGCAGTACTTC. It encodes CASSFLRQVGEQYF.

The chain couples TRBV5-6 to TRBJ2-5, with no clear D. The CDR3 spans 13 residues. Germline CDR1 reads SGHDT; CDR2 reads YYEEEE. The V and J ends lost 0 bases and 2 bases respectively, with 5 bases between them. CDR3 sequence reads: CASSLDWQETQYF. The CDR3, as DNA: TGTGCCAGCAGCTTGGACTGGCAAGAGACCCAGTACTTC.

This chain connects TRBV5-1 to TRBJ1-1, with 9 bases aligning to TRBD1. Germline V gene lookup returns CDR1 SGHRS and CDR2 YFSETQ. This CDR3 comprises 16 residues. V shed 4 bases and J 5 bases; nucleotides not matched to a gene: 12. CDR3 protein: CASSVPPGQGLTEAFF. The CDR3 coding sequence is TGCGCCAGCAGCGTTCCCCCGGGACAGGGTTTGACTGAAGCTTTCTTT.

This rearrangement joins TRBV7-8 to TRBJ2-2, with D tentatively TRBD1 (6 bases). The length of the CDR3 is 14 residues. V dropped 5 bases and J dropped 6 bases, with 13 bases sitting between them. Germline CDR1 reads SGHVS; CDR2 reads FQNEAQ. The CDR3 nucleotides are TGTGCCAGCAGCCAATACAGGGTTTCCGGGGAGCTGTTTTTT. The encoded protein is CASSQYRVSGELFF.

V and J are TRBV19 and TRBJ2-7; D uncertain. Germline CDR1 reads LNHDA; CDR2 reads SQIVND (reference sequence). The CDR3 is 13 residues long. V was cut by 0 bases and J by 3 bases, with 6 bases left in between. The CDR3 bases are TGTGCCAGTAGTATAGACAGGTTCTACGAGCAGTACTTC. Residues: CASSIDRFYEQYF.

V and J are TRBV6-5 and TRBJ2-3, with TRBD2 matching over 15 bases. Germline CDR1 reads MNHEY; CDR2 reads SVGAGI. V dropped 6 bases and J dropped 11; count of bases not matched to a gene: 6. The CDR3 is 14 residues long. The CDR3: CASSDGLAGGRQYF. The CDR3 DNA sequence: TGTGCCAGCAGCGATGGACTAGCGGGGGGGCGGCAGTATTTT.

This chain joins TRBV28 and TRBJ2-2; TRBD1 matches at 9 bases. The V gene's germline CDR1 is MDHEN and CDR2 SYDVKM. J lost 7 bases, V lost 8 bases, and 8 bases had no gene match. This CDR3 has 14 residues. Here the CDR3 reads CASWDRVFNGELFF. The CDR3, as DNA: TGTGCCAGCTGGGACAGGGTTTTTAACGGGGAGCTGTTTTTT.

The chain carries TRBV7-8 and TRBJ1-4, with D perhaps matching TRBD1 (5 bases). This CDR3 contains 13 residues. Trimming pared 6 bases from V and 5 bases from J, leaving 10 bases between. Germline V gene sequence: CDR1 SGHVS, CDR2 FQNEAQ. The CDR3 region is CASRVYRNEKLFF. The CDR3 DNA reads as TGTGCCAGCAGGGTGTACAGGAATGAAAAACTGTTTTTT.

The gene calls are TRBV5-1 and TRBJ1-1; 12 nucleotides line up with TRBD1. The germline CDR1 and CDR2 sequences are SGHRS and YFSETQ. Trimming cost V 1 base and J 5 bases; bases outside gene matches: 6. The CDR3 is made up of 16 amino acids. CDR3 protein: CASSLRGQGAGTEAFF. The DNA of the CDR3 is TGCGCCAGCAGCTTGAGGGGACAGGGGGCCGGTACTGAAGCTTTCTTT.

V gene TRBV24-1 combines with J gene TRBJ2-3; 10 bases align to TRBD1. The CDR3 extends over 16 amino acids. CDR1 is KGHDR, CDR2 SFDVKD, per germline. V shed 5 bases and J 6 bases; nucleotides not matched to a gene: 10. For the CDR3, the DNA is TGTGCCACCAGTGCCCGCGGGACAGGGGTCCGGGATACGCAGTATTTT. Translating gives CATSARGTGVRDTQYF.